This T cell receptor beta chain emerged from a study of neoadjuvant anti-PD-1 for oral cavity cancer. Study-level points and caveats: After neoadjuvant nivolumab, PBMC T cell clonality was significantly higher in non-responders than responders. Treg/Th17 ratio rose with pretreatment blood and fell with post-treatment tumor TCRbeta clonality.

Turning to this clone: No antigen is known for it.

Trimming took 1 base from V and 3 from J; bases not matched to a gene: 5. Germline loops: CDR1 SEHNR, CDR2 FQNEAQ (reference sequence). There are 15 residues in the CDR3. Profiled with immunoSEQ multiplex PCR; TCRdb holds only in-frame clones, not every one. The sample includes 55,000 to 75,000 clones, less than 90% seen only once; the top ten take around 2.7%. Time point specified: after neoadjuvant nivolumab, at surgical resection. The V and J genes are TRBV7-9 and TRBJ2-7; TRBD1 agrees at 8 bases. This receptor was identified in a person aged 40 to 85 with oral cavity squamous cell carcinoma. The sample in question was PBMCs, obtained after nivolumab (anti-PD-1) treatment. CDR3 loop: CASSLVVGQGYEQYF. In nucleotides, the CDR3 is TGTGCCAGCAGCTTAGTGGTTGGACAGGGCTACGAGCAGTACTTC.